A single sample gave rise to the 29 T cell receptor beta chains below, sequenced in a study of Tregs in tolerant kidney transplant recipients. Clones were read by immunoSEQ multiplex PCR, and TCRdb kept only the in-frame ones, dropping some. Found here are about 240,000 clones, around 81% of them singletons; the top ten hold around 0.61%. Sequenced: CD4+ T cells from blood. The receptor set was obtained from a human donor in good health.

The chain couples TRBV5-1 to TRBJ2-7; D call uncertain. V was trimmed by 0 bases and J by 2 bases, leaving 12 bases between them. Germline-derived CDR1 and CDR2 are SGHRS and YFSETQ. The CDR3 is 15 residues long. In DNA form, the CDR3 reads TGCGCCAGCAGCTTGGTCACAATGGGCCCCTACGAGCAGTACTTC. Translated, it gives CASSLVTMGPYEQYF. Full variable domain (rest looked up from reference TRBV5-1 and TRBJ2-7): KAGVTQTPRYLIKTRGQQVTLSCSPISGHRSVSWYQQTPGQGLQFLFEYFSETQRNKGNFPGRFSGRQFSNSRSEMNVSTLELGDSALYLCASSLVTMGPYEQYFGPGTRLTVT.

The chain uses TRBV2 and TRBJ2-7, with TRBD2 as a possible D gene (6 bases). The CDR3 is made up of 13 amino acids. Germline lookup yields CDR1 SNHLY and CDR2 FYNNEI. Trimming cost V 10 bases and J 0 bases, with 13 bases left between them. The CDR3 loop is CATKDYFSYEQYF. The CDR3 DNA reads as TGTGCCACTAAGGACTATTTCTCCTACGAGCAGTACTTC.

The chain couples TRBV5-1 to TRBJ2-5; TRBD1 agrees at 9 bases. CDR1 is SGHRS and CDR2 is YFSETQ in the germline V gene. J was trimmed by 5 bases and V by 0 bases; bases with no gene match: 5. The CDR3 length is 15 residues. In DNA, the CDR3 is TGCGCCAGCAGCTTGGCCACAGGGGGCGGGGAGACCCAGTACTTC. This gives the protein CASSLATGGGETQYF.

V is TRBV5-4 and J is TRBJ2-2; D gene ambiguous. V was cut by 1 base and J by 5 bases, with 9 bases left in between. The CDR3 consists of 14 residues. Germline assignment: CDR1 SGHNT and CDR2 YYREEE (reference sequence). This chain's CDR3 is CASSLRPITGELFF. The CDR3 DNA follows: TGTGCCAGCAGCTTGAGGCCGATAACCGGGGAGCTGTTTTTT.

This chain joins TRBV20-1 and TRBJ1-5, with no clear D. V shed 1 base and J shed 7 bases, with 5 bases lying between them. In germline, CDR1 is DFQATT, CDR2 SNEGSKA (reference sequence). The CDR3 spans 11 residues. For the CDR3, the DNA is TGCAGTGCTAGAGCCGGCCAGCCCCAGCATTTT. Translation gives CSARAGQPQHF.

This clone has only a few counts. The chain has TRBV2 and TRBJ2-2; 14 nucleotides align to TRBD2. CDR1 and CDR2 (germline): SNHLY, FYNNEI. Trimming removed 6 bases from V and 4 bases from J; junction bases left unmatched: 7. The CDR3 length is 17 residues. CDR3 in amino acids: CASSPRGLAGATGELFF. CDR3 nucleotide sequence: TGTGCCAGCAGCCCCAGGGGACTAGCGGGAGCCACCGGGGAGCTGTTTTTT. Variable domain in full (rest from reference TRBV2 and TRBJ2-2): EPEVTQTPSHQVTQMGQEVILRCVPISNHLYFYWYRQILGQKVEFLVSFYNNEISEKSEIFDDQFSVERPDGSNFTLKIRSTKLEDSAMYFCASSPRGLAGATGELFFGEGSRLTVL.

The chain uses TRBV12-5 and TRBJ2-7, with 12 bases that match TRBD1. J was trimmed by 4 bases and V by 4 bases; bases with no gene match: 5. Germline CDR1 is LGHNT and CDR2 is FRNRAP. This CDR3 is 15 amino acids long. CDR3 nucleotide sequence: TGTGCTAGTGGTTGGGGGACAGGGGGCACATACGAGCAGTACTTC. It translates to CASGWGTGGTYEQYF. Based on the CDR3 plus reference TRBV12-5 and TRBJ2-7, the full variable domain is DARVTQTPRHKVTEMGQEVTMRCQPILGHNTVFWYRQTMMQGLELLAYFRNRAPLDDSGMPKDRFSAEMPDATLATLKIQPSEPRDSAVYFCASGWGTGGTYEQYFGPGTRLTVT.

This sequence joins TRBV4-1 and TRBJ1-3; D gene unclear. Germline values: CDR1 MGHRA, CDR2 YSYEKL. This CDR3 region has 15 residues. Trimming shortened V by 3 bases and J by 0 bases, and 9 bases separated the two germline ends. The CDR3 loop reads CASSHGAPSGNTIYF. For the CDR3, the DNA is TGCGCCAGCAGCCATGGCGCCCCCTCTGGAAACACCATATATTTT.

This rearrangement joins TRBV5-6 to TRBJ2-4; TRBD1 matches at 9 bases. There are 16 residues in the CDR3. Per the germline V gene, CDR1 is SGHDT and CDR2 is YYEEEE. V shed 7 bases and J 11 bases; nucleotides not matched to a gene: 19. This CDR3 is CASGEAGQGSLTVQYF. As DNA, the CDR3 is TGTGCCAGCGGAGAGGCGGGACAGGGCTCTCTCACGGTTCAGTACTTC. The whole variable domain, remainder taken from reference TRBV5-6 and TRBJ2-4, is DAGVTQSPTHLIKTRGQQVTLRCSPKSGHDTVSWYQQALGQGPQFIFQYYEEEERQRGNFPDRFSGHQFPNYSSELNVNALLLGDSALYLCASGEAGQGSLTVQYFGAGTRLSVL.

The chain recombines TRBV10-3 with TRBJ2-1; the match to TRBD2 covers 7 bases. The CDR3 is 15 residues long. From germline, CDR1 is ENHRY and CDR2 SYGVKD. V gave up 3 bases and J gave up 3 bases; unmatched junction bases: 5. CDR3 nucleotide sequence: TGTGCCATCAGTGATCAAGCGGGGAGCTACAATGAGCAGTTCTTC. Amino acid sequence: CAISDQAGSYNEQFF.

The chain is built from TRBV18 and TRBJ1-1; a possible D gene is TRBD1 (5 bases). V was trimmed by 4 bases and J by 1 base, leaving 13 bases between them. Germline V CDR1 and CDR2: KGHSH, LQKENI. This CDR3 contains 15 residues. The CDR3 here is CASSQIEGPNTEAFF. CDR3 DNA sequence: TGTGCCAGCTCACAGATCGAGGGACCGAACACTGAAGCTTTCTTT.

To note about this clone: Other DNA sequences in this specimen translate into the identical CDR3. The chain carries TRBV28 and TRBJ2-7; 11 bases match TRBD1. Germline values: CDR1 MDHEN, CDR2 SYDVKM. J was trimmed by 1 base and V by 3 bases; bases with no gene match: 2. The CDR3 is 15 amino acids. The CDR3 DNA reads as TGTGCCAGCAGTTTGAGGGACAGGGGGTCCTACGAGCAGTACTTC. Its translation: CASSLRDRGSYEQYF.

V gene TRBV6-1 combines with J gene TRBJ2-5, with 13 bases identical to TRBD2. TRBJ2-7 matches the DNA end more closely, so the J call is doubtful. The CDR3 runs to 15 residues. CDR1 MNHNS and CDR2 SASEGT come from the germline V gene. The CDR3 DNA reads TGTGCCATTTATTCGGGACTAGCGGGGTACTACGAGCAGTACTTC. This sequence encodes CAIYSGLAGYYEQYF.

The chain combines TRBV4-1 with TRBJ2-1; 15 bases map to TRBD2. This CDR3 region has 15 residues. In germline, CDR1 is MGHRA, CDR2 YSYEKL. J was trimmed by 15 bases and V by 1 base; bases with no gene match: 7. CDR3 region: CASSQAGTSGRTWFF. As DNA, the CDR3 is TGCGCCAGCAGCCAAGCTGGGACTAGCGGGAGGACCTGGTTCTTC.

The chain has TRBV11-1 and TRBJ2-3; 10 bases line up with TRBD2. The trim removed 6 bases at V and 0 bases at J, leaving 3 bases unmatched. The CDR3 has 15 amino acids. Germline assignment: CDR1 SGHAT and CDR2 FQDESV (reference sequence). CDR3 in amino acids: CASSWTSGSTDTQYF. As DNA, the CDR3 is TGTGCCAGCAGTTGGACTAGCGGTAGCACAGATACGCAGTATTTT.

This chain connects TRBV9 to TRBJ2-2, with 13 bases lining up with TRBD2. Unmatched junction bases numbered 17, after V lost 2 bases and J lost 7 bases. The length of the CDR3 is 20 residues. CDR1 SGDLS and CDR2 YYNGEE come from the germline V gene. CDR3 in amino acids: CASSVSSGTSGEGENGELFF. The CDR3, as DNA: TGTGCCAGCAGCGTTTCTTCCGGGACTAGCGGGGAGGGGGAAAACGGGGAGCTGTTTTTT.

The gene calls are TRBV4-1 and TRBJ1-4; a possible D gene is TRBD1 (6 bases). CDR1 and CDR2 from the germline V gene are MGHRA and YSYEKL. There are 18 residues in the CDR3. Between the trimmed V and J ends, which lost 1 base and 5 bases, there was a span of 20 bases. CDR3 DNA sequence: TGCGCCAGCAGCCAAGCGGAGGGGGGGAAAAGGGTCAATGAAAAACTGTTTTTT. It codes for CASSQAEGGKRVNEKLFF.

The J gene is TRBJ2-7, the V gene TRBV11-1, with a tentative D call TRBD2 (6 bases). Between the trimmed V and J ends, which lost 0 bases and 0 bases, there was a span of 12 bases. The CDR3 runs to 16 residues. Germline-derived CDR1 and CDR2 are SGHAT and FQDESV (reference sequence). This CDR3 reads CASSLASGDSSYEQYF. CDR3 nucleotide sequence: TGTGCCAGCAGCTTAGCGAGTGGGGACTCCTCCTACGAGCAGTACTTC.

This sequence joins TRBV12-2 and TRBJ1-6. TRBV12-2 is designated a pseudogene. The CDR3 has 17 amino acids. Here the CDR3 reads CASRGRQGGAYNSPLHF. In DNA form, the CDR3 reads TGTGCAAGTCGCGGCCGGCAGGGAGGCGCCTATAATTCACCCCTCCACTTT.

V and J are TRBV5-1 and TRBJ2-2; 10 bases match TRBD1. The CDR3 is 15 residues long. CDR1 is SGHRS and CDR2 is YFSETQ in the germline V gene. J gave up 3 bases and V 2 bases, and 1 base lay outside the gene matches. Here the CDR3 DNA reads TGCGCCAGCAGCTTAGGGACAGGGGACACCGGGGAGCTGTTTTTT. It codes for CASSLGTGDTGELFF. Full variable domain (missing parts from reference TRBV5-1 and TRBJ2-2): KAGVTQTPRYLIKTRGQQVTLSCSPISGHRSVSWYQQTPGQGLQFLFEYFSETQRNKGNFPGRFSGRQFSNSRSEMNVSTLELGDSALYLCASSLGTGDTGELFFGEGSRLTVL.

This clone was detected a few times. Other DNA sequences in this sample translate to the same CDR3. V gene TRBV7-4 combines with J gene TRBJ1-5; 10 bases fit TRBD1. Germline CDR1 and CDR2: SGHVT and SQSDAQ. The CDR3 spans 15 residues. The V gene end was trimmed by 4 bases and the J gene end by 4 bases; junction bases not matched to a gene: 4. CDR3 sequence: CASSYRTGGNQPQHF. In DNA form, the CDR3 reads TGTGCCAGCAGCTATCGGACAGGGGGGAATCAGCCCCAGCATTTT.

This rearrangement joins TRBV6-1 to TRBJ1-6; the D gene is possibly TRBD1 (6 bases). The length of the CDR3 is 13 residues. The V gene lost 5 bases and the J gene lost 8 bases, with 10 bases spanning the gap. The germline CDR1 and CDR2 sequences are MNHNS and SASEGT. The CDR3 here is CASSLRTDSPLHF. In DNA form, the CDR3 reads TGTGCCAGCAGTCTCCGGACAGATTCACCCCTCCACTTT.

The table lists this clone with a count of one. The V and J genes are TRBV4-2 and TRBJ2-5; 12 bases line up with TRBD2. Trimming cost V 4 bases and J 1 base; bases outside gene matches: 4. CDR3 length equals 16 residues. Per the germline V gene, CDR1 is LGHNA and CDR2 is YNFKEQ. The CDR3 here is CASSPGTSGCQETQYF. The CDR3 nucleotides read TGTGCCAGCAGCCCCGGGACTAGCGGGTGCCAAGAGACCCAGTACTTC.

This chain connects TRBV5-4 to TRBJ2-1; D is possibly TRBD1 (6 bases). The V end was cut by 3 bases, the J end by 4 bases, with 14 bases between. Germline CDR1 is SGHNT and CDR2 is YYREEE (reference sequence). The CDR3 contains 15 residues. In DNA, the CDR3 is TGTGCCAGCAGCTCCACCCGGGACACGTACAATGAGCAGTTCTTC. It translates to CASSSTRDTYNEQFF.

This clone was picked up a small number of times. This chain joins TRBV15 and TRBJ1-1, with D hard to call. The V end lost 5 bases, the J end lost 1 base, and 17 bases lay between the germline ends. CDR1 is LNHNV, CDR2 YYDKDF, per germline (reference sequence). The CDR3 consists of 16 residues. The CDR3, as DNA: TGTGCCACCAGCGATTATTCCCAGCGGGGGAACACTGAAGCTTTCTTT. This gives the protein CATSDYSQRGNTEAFF.

The V call is TRBV15, the J call TRBJ1-5, with TRBD1 matching 9 bases. The CDR3 contains 16 residues. Germline CDR1 and CDR2: LNHNV and YYDKDF (reference sequence). V lost 4 bases and J lost 6; bases outside the gene matches: 10. This CDR3 is CATSKYPGQGSQPQHF. The CDR3 DNA reads TGTGCCACCAGCAAGTACCCCGGACAGGGGAGTCAGCCCCAGCATTTT.

The gene calls are TRBV18 and TRBJ2-2; D tentatively fits TRBD1 or TRBD2 (6 bases each). Germline CDR1 reads KGHSH; CDR2 reads LQKENI. V gave up 3 bases and J gave up 6 bases, with 20 bases separating them. This CDR3 spans 17 amino acids. The CDR3 DNA reads as TGTGCCAGCTCACCGGCTACTAGCCCGGGGGCCGCCGGGGAGCTGTTTTTT. It encodes CASSPATSPGAAGELFF.

The genes are TRBV6-6 and TRBJ2-2; TRBD1 might be the D (6 bases). Germline-derived CDR1 and CDR2 are MNHNY and SVGAGI (reference sequence). Trimming pared 1 base from V and 2 bases from J, leaving 8 bases between. CDR3 size: 15 residues. The CDR3 loop is CASSYLGGNTGELFF. DNA of the CDR3: TGTGCCAGCAGTTACTTAGGGGGAAACACCGGGGAGCTGTTTTTT.

The chain is built from TRBV19 and TRBJ2-1; 13 bases are shared with TRBD2. V lost 4 bases to trimming and J lost 4 bases; unmatched junction nucleotides: 7. Germline CDR1 and CDR2: LNHDA and SQIVND (reference sequence). This CDR3 comprises 17 residues. This CDR3 reads CASSRGLAGATYNEQFF. The CDR3 DNA reads TGTGCCAGTAGTAGAGGACTAGCGGGAGCCACATACAATGAGCAGTTCTTC. Combining the CDR3 with reference TRBV19 and TRBJ2-1 gives the whole variable domain DGGITQSPKYLFRKEGQNVTLSCEQNLNHDAMYWYRQDPGQGLRLIYYSQIVNDFQKGDIAEGYSVSREKKESFPLTVTSAQKNPTAFYLCASSRGLAGATYNEQFFGPGTRLTVL.